What follows are 20 T cell receptor beta chains derived from one specimen sequenced in a study of T cells in Graves' hyperthyroidism and ophthalmopathy. The source material, RNA transcripts, was used to amplify TCR beta CDR3 regions. The primer set for the first-round RT-PCR of the TCR CDR3 was HTBI. TCRdb passed the multiplex PCR reads through MiXCR, listing each CDR3 protein once. In the table there are some 24,000 distinct CDR3 sequences, 45% to 55% of which are singletons. The sequencing sample was made of blood. Receptor source: a woman between 40 and 50 years old with Graves' hyperthyroidism that later progressed to Graves' ophthalmopathy.

This clonotype was seen repeatedly, ten times or more. This chain connects TRBV4-2 to TRBJ1-1; no firm D call. The CDR3 spans 16 residues. Trimming took off 0 bases at V and 2 bases at J, with 13 bases between the two ends. CDR1 and CDR2 (germline): LGHNA, YNFKEQ. Here the CDR3 DNA reads TGTGCCAGCAGCCAAGATCTAGAACAAACAAACACTGAAGCTTTCTTT. Its translation is CASSQDLEQTNTEAFF.

By its share, this clonotype is medium-sized. The chain joins TRBV24-1 to TRBJ2-7; D ambiguous. The V gene lost 6 bases and the J gene lost 0 bases, with 8 bases spanning the gap. The CDR3 runs to 13 residues. CDR1 and CDR2 (germline): KGHDR, SFDVKD. CDR3 in amino acids: CATSPSASYEQYF. As DNA, the CDR3 is TGTGCCACCAGTCCTAGTGCCTCCTACGAGCAGTACTTC.

V usage is TRBV20-1 and J usage is TRBJ2-5, with 14 bases that match TRBD2. CDR3 length: 17 amino acids. CDR1 and CDR2 from the germline V gene are DFQATT and SNEGSKA (reference sequence). Germline trimming cut 6 bases from V and 1 base from J; bases unmatched to any gene: 10. As DNA, the CDR3 is TGCAGTGCCCCGCATCGACTAGCGGGAGGGCGCCAAGAGACCCAGTACTTC. Translating it yields CSAPHRLAGGRQETQYF.

Comment on this clonotype: Likely a read error: the CDR3 ends without its conserved phenylalanine or tryptophan. The chain couples TRBV20-1 to TRBJ2-7, with 8 bases aligning to TRBD1. Germline V CDR1 and CDR2: DFQATT, SNEGSKA (reference sequence). V was clipped by 6 bases and J by 3 bases; unmatched bases: 7. This CDR3 region has 13 residues. The CDR3 DNA reads as TGCAGTGCGAGGACAGGGAGGAGCTACGAGCAGTACTCC. Translated: CSARTGRSYEQYS.

There are many counts of this clonotype. The CDR3: CASSLEQAGRGELFF. Here the CDR3 DNA reads TGCGCCAGCAGCTTGGAACAAGCGGGGCGCGGGGAGCTGTTTTTT. The chain is built from TRBV5-1 and TRBJ2-2, with 7 bases that match TRBD2. This CDR3 is built from 15 residues. Trimming at V came to 0 bases and at J to 7 bases, leaving 6 bases not matched to a gene. In germline, CDR1 is SGHRS, CDR2 YFSETQ.

The chain joins TRBV11-3 to TRBJ2-1; possibly TRBD1 for D (6 bases). This CDR3 has 16 residues. Germline CDR1 and CDR2: SGHNT and YENEEA. The germline V and J ends were trimmed by 1 base and 1 base, with 11 bases remaining between them. CDR3 region: CASSLVSGASYNEQFF. CDR3 sequence (DNA): TGTGCCAGCAGCTTAGTCTCAGGGGCGTCCTACAATGAGCAGTTCTTC.

By share of the sample, this clonotype is medium-sized. J is TRBJ2-7 and V is TRBV6-5; 7 nucleotides line up with TRBD1. The CDR3 sequence is 16 residues long. The germline V gene has CDR1 MNHEY and CDR2 SVGAGI. J gave up 2 bases and V 1 base, and 8 bases lay outside the gene matches. DNA of the CDR3: TGTGCCAGCAGTTACTTCCGGGACAGTGGCCCCTACGAGCAGTACTTC. Amino acids: CASSYFRDSGPYEQYF.

This chain links TRBV5-4 with TRBJ2-7, with TRBD2 matching 14 bases. The germline gives CDR1 SGHNT, CDR2 YYREEE (reference sequence). The J segment lost 9 bases and the V segment lost 2 bases, leaving 10 bases of the junction unmatched. The CDR3 is 16 amino acids. The CDR3 is CASSLDPGTSGSSQYF. DNA of the CDR3: TGTGCCAGCAGCTTAGACCCCGGGACTAGCGGGAGCTCGCAGTACTTC.

Note on this clonotype: The germline gene is not matched at one end of the junction; a read error may be the cause. The chain combines TRBV2 with TRBJ2-5; D remains unclear. Germline CDR1 and CDR2: SNHLY and FYNNEI. The CDR3 length is 15 residues. The CDR3 sequence: CASKDRYPYQETKHF. The CDR3 DNA is TGTGCCAGCAAGGATCGATACCCATACCAAGAGACCAAGCACTTC.

This clonotype occurred a few times. The chain has TRBV20-1 and TRBJ2-3, with a possible D match to TRBD2 (6 bases). Germline values: CDR1 DFQATT, CDR2 SNEGSKA (reference sequence). This CDR3 comprises 11 residues. V was cut by 7 bases and J by 3 bases, with 8 bases left in between. CDR3 DNA sequence: TGCAGTGGGGACTTTACAGATACGCAGTATTTT. Translating gives CSGDFTDTQYF.

This chain uses TRBV9 with TRBJ1-2, with D possibly TRBD1 on 5 matching bases. Germline lookup yields CDR1 SGDLS and CDR2 YYNGEE. The CDR3 extends over 16 amino acids. V lost 0 bases and J lost 3, with 15 bases in between. Here the CDR3 DNA reads TGTGCCAGCAGCGTAGCCAGGGACCCGGAGGACTATGGCTACACCTTC. Its protein product is CASSVARDPEDYGYTF.

This clonotype is medium-sized in the sample. The chain couples TRBV9 to TRBJ2-7, with D maybe TRBD2 (5 bases). Germline loops: CDR1 SGDLS, CDR2 YYNGEE. The CDR3 extends over 14 amino acids. With 4 bases removed from V and 5 bases from J, the gap between germline ends came to 16 bases. In nucleotides, the CDR3 is TGTGCCAGCAGCCCCCGTTGGGAGACCAACGAGCAGTACTTC. It codes for CASSPRWETNEQYF.

Ten or more counts support this clonotype. A read error may explain this, as a much larger clone is one base away. The chain couples TRBV10-3 to TRBJ2-5, with D perhaps TRBD2 (6 bases). The CDR3 totals 12 residues. In germline, CDR1 is ENHRY, CDR2 SYGVKD. V shed 8 bases and J shed 7 bases, with 14 bases lying between them. CDR3 loop: CAIRGEEGTQYF. For the CDR3, the DNA is TGTGCCATCCGCGGGGAGGAAGGGACCCAGTACTTC.

The chain links TRBV19 to TRBJ1-5; 10 bases map to TRBD1. Germline V gene sequence: CDR1 LNHDA, CDR2 SQIVND (reference sequence). This CDR3 has 16 amino acids. Trimming removed 1 base from V and 6 bases from J; junction bases left unmatched: 6. DNA of the CDR3: TGTGCCAGTAGTATAGCCCTGGGACAGGGGATTCAGCCCCAGCATTTT. Translation: CASSIALGQGIQPQHF.

The sample holds a few counts of this clonotype. The CDR3 bases are TGTGCCAGTAGTACCACAGGGGGCGATGGCTACACCTTC. As protein: CASSTTGGDGYTF. The chain uses TRBV19 and TRBJ1-2, with 9 bases fitting TRBD1. Losses at the gene ends were 4 bases for V and 6 bases for J; bases not matched to a gene: 3. CDR1 is LNHDA, CDR2 SQIVND, per germline (reference sequence). The CDR3 contains 13 residues.

CDR3 amino acids: CATSRDPGGAYEQYF. CDR3 sequence (DNA): TGTGCCACCAGCAGAGATCCGGGGGGGGCCTACGAGCAGTACTTC. J is TRBJ2-7 and V is TRBV15, with TRBD2 identical over 8 bases. The CDR3 extends over 15 amino acids. The germline gives CDR1 LNHNV, CDR2 YYDKDF (reference sequence). J gave up 2 bases and V 0 bases, and 3 bases lay outside the gene matches. Supplemented by reference TRBV15 and TRBJ2-7, the full variable domain reads DAMVIQNPRYQVTQFGKPVTLSCSQTLNHNVMYWYQQKSSQAPKLLFHYYDKDFNNEADTPDNFQSRRPNTSFCFLDIRSPGLGDTAMYLCATSRDPGGAYEQYFGPGTRLTVT.

The chain links TRBV10-3 to TRBJ2-2; 7 bases agree with TRBD2. The length of the CDR3 is 13 residues. Germline loops: CDR1 ENHRY, CDR2 SYGVKD. V lost 6 bases, J lost 3 bases, and 1 base stayed unmatched. The CDR3 DNA is TGTGCCATCAGGGGAGGGGACACCGGGGAGCTGTTTTTT. Its translation: CAIRGGDTGELFF.

This chain uses TRBV19 with TRBJ2-2, with 7 positions matching TRBD1. V gave up 4 bases and J gave up 1 base; unmatched junction bases: 3. The CDR3 contains 15 residues. Per the germline V gene, CDR1 is LNHDA and CDR2 is SQIVND (reference sequence). CDR3 residues: CASSRQGQNTGELFF. CDR3 sequence (DNA): TGTGCCAGTAGTAGACAGGGACAGAACACCGGGGAGCTGTTTTTT.

In this sample, this clonotype is medium-sized. CDR3 in DNA: TGCAGTGTCCCCCTCACAGATACGCAGTATTTT. Amino acids: CSVPLTDTQYF. The chain couples TRBV20-1 to TRBJ2-3; D gene uncertain. CDR3 length equals 11 residues. Germline values: CDR1 DFQATT, CDR2 SNEGSKA (reference sequence). Trimming took off 7 bases at V and 2 bases at J, with 7 bases between the two ends.

This clonotype was recorded at least ten times. The chain uses TRBV6-1 and TRBJ2-1; D might be TRBD1 or TRBD2, each matching 5 bases. V lost 0 bases and J lost 7, with 16 bases in between. Germline V lookup: CDR1 MNHNS, CDR2 SASEGT. This CDR3 contains 16 residues. The CDR3 nucleotides read TGTGCCAGCAGTGAAGCCCTTGGGACCTCCAGAAATGAGCAGTTCTTC. Its protein product is CASSEALGTSRNEQFF.